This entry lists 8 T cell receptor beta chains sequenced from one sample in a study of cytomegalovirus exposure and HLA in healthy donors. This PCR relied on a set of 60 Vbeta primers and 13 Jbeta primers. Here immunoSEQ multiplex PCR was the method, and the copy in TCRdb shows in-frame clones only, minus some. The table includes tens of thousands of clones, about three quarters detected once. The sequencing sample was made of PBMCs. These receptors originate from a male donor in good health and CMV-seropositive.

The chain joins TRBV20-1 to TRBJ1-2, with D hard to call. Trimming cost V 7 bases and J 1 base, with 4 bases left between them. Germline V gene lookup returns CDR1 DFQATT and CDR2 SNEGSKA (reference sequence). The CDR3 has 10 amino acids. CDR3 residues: CSVSNYGYTF. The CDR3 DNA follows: TGCAGTGTCAGTAACTATGGCTACACCTTC.

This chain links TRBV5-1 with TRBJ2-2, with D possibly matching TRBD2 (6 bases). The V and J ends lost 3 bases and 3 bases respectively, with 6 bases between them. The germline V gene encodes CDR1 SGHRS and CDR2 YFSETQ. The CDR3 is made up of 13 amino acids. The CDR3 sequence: CASSSGDTGELFF. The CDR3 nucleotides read TGCGCCAGCAGCTCGGGGGACACCGGGGAGCTGTTTTTT.

The CDR3 DNA follows: TGTGCCAGCAGCTTGGTGCGAGAAAAACTGTTTTTT. This encodes CASSLVREKLFF. The V gene is TRBV5-5, the J gene TRBJ1-4; no clear D gene. Per the germline V gene, CDR1 is SGHKS and CDR2 is YYEKEE (reference sequence). Trimming cost V 0 bases and J 8 bases, with 5 bases left between them. The CDR3 totals 12 residues.

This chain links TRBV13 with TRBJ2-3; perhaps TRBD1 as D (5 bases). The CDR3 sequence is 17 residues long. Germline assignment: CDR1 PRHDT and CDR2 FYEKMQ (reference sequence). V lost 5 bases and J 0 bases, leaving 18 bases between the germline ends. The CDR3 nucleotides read TGTGCCAGCAGCGATTACATCGCAGGGTCTAGCACAGATACGCAGTATTTT. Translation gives CASSDYIAGSSTDTQYF.

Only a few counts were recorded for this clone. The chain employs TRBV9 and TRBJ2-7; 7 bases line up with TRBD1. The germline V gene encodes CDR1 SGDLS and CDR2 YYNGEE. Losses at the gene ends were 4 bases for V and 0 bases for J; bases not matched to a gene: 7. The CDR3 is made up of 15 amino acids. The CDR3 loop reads CASSPGGESSYEQYF. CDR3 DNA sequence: TGTGCCAGCAGCCCAGGGGGAGAGAGCTCCTACGAGCAGTACTTC. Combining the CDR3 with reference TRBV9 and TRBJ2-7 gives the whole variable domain DSGVTQTPKHLITATGQRVTLRCSPRSGDLSVYWYQQSLDQGLQFLIQYYNGEERAKGNILERFSAQQFPDLHSELNLSSLELGDSALYFCASSPGGESSYEQYFGPGTRLTVT.

The CDR3 loop is CASRGLAGSTDTQYF. In DNA, the CDR3 is TGTGCCAGCAGGGGACTAGCGGGGAGCACAGATACGCAGTATTTT. The chain combines TRBV6-6 with TRBJ2-3; 13 bases match TRBD2. Per germline, CDR1 MNHNY and CDR2 SVGAGI (reference sequence). V lost 6 bases, J lost 0 bases, and 0 bases stayed unmatched. The CDR3 length is 15 residues.

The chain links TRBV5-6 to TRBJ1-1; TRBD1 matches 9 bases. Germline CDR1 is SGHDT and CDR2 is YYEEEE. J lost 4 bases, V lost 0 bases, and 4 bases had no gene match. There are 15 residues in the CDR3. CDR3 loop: CASSLVTGGGTEAFF. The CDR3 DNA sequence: TGTGCCAGCAGCTTGGTGACAGGGGGGGGCACTGAAGCTTTCTTT.

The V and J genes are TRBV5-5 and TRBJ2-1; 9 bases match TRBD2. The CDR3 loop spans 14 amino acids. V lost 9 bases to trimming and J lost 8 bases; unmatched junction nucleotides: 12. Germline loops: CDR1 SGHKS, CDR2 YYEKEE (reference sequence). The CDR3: CATTLRTSVDEQFF. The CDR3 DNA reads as TGTGCCACCACCTTACGGACTAGCGTTGATGAGCAGTTCTTC.